This entry lists 4 T cell receptor beta chains sequenced from one sample in a study of cytomegalovirus exposure and HLA in healthy donors. The PCR used 60 Vbeta and 13 Jbeta primers. Clones were read by immunoSEQ multiplex PCR, and TCRdb kept only the in-frame ones, dropping some. This sample has around 110,000 clones, with 60% to 80% found just once. The sample was PBMCs. The receptors were gathered from a man in his forties in good health and CMV-seronegative.

This clone has a single count. The chain recombines TRBV6-5 with TRBJ2-1; the D gene is possibly TRBD1 (6 bases). Trimming removed 8 bases from V and 9 bases from J, with 17 bases in between. The CDR3 has 13 amino acids. In germline, CDR1 is MNHEY, CDR2 SVGAGI. The CDR3 spells CASYPFRGSEQFF. The CDR3 DNA follows: TGTGCCAGCTACCCCTTCAGGGGAAGTGAGCAGTTCTTC.

The rearrangement links TRBV13 to TRBJ1-1, with 8 bases that match TRBD1. CDR1 is PRHDT, CDR2 FYEKMQ, per germline (reference sequence). The junction had 1 base not matched to a gene; V was cut back by 3 bases and J by 4 bases. The CDR3 extends over 13 amino acids. The DNA for the CDR3 is TGTGCCAGCAGCTTCGACAGGGGCACTGAAGCTTTCTTT. Amino acids: CASSFDRGTEAFF.

The rearrangement joins TRBV21-1 to TRBJ2-4; whether TRBD1, the table's D call, matches the DNA was not checked. TRBV21-1 is classified as a pseudogene. This CDR3 is 18 amino acids long. CDR3 DNA: TGTGCCAGCAGCAATTGGGGGGGACAGGGAAGAGCCAAAAACATTCAGTACTTC. Translation gives CASSNWGGQGRAKNIQYF.

As regards this clone: Other DNA sequences in this sample translate to the same CDR3. This sequence joins TRBV19 and TRBJ2-5, with TRBD1 as a possible D gene (6 bases). Germline V lookup: CDR1 LNHDA, CDR2 SQIVND (reference sequence). The CDR3 is 13 amino acids. V lost 6 bases, J lost 5 bases, and 13 bases lay in between. The DNA of the CDR3 is TGTGCCAGTAGCGATACAGGGCGCGAGACCCAGTACTTC. Its translation: CASSDTGRETQYF. Full variable domain (remainder filled in from reference TRBV19 and TRBJ2-5): DGGITQSPKYLFRKEGQNVTLSCEQNLNHDAMYWYRQDPGQGLRLIYYSQIVNDFQKGDIAEGYSVSREKKESFPLTVTSAQKNPTAFYLCASSDTGRETQYFGPGTRLLVL.